This T cell receptor (beta chain) was sequenced for a study of T cell changes during pregnancy in multiple sclerosis. Germline values: CDR1 PRHDT, CDR2 FYEKMQ (reference sequence). J lost 0 bases, V lost 3 bases, and 2 bases had no gene match. This CDR3 has 15 residues. Assay used: immunoSEQ multiplex PCR; TCRdb lists only in-frame clones, some missing. The data hold tens of thousands of clones, with 75% to 95% observed a single time. The TCR comes from a female donor in good health, enrolled as a control in a pregnancy study. The chain couples TRBV13 to TRBJ2-3, with 8 bases matching TRBD1. This specimen was peripheral blood, taken in the third trimester of pregnancy. CDR3 bases: TGTGCCAGCAGCTTTTGGACAGGGAGCACAGATACGCAGTATTTT. Translated: CASSFWTGSTDTQYF. The full variable domain, rest sourced from reference TRBV13 and TRBJ2-3, is AAGVIQSPRHLIKEKRETATLKCYPIPRHDTVYWYQQGPGQDPQFLISFYEKMQSDKGSIPDRFSAQQFSDYHSELNMSSLELGDSALYFCASSFWTGSTDTQYFGPGTRLTVL.